This T cell receptor (beta chain) was profiled in a study of control samples from healthy donors and cancer patients. Trimming pared 4 bases from V and 4 bases from J, leaving 20 bases between. From germline, CDR1 is SGHAT and CDR2 FQNNGV. The CDR3 runs 17 residues. Assay used: immunoSEQ multiplex PCR; TCRdb lists only in-frame clones, some missing. The sample holds roughly 120,000 clones, roughly 95% seen once. The source of this sequence is a man younger than 40 in good health. The gene calls are TRBV11-2 and TRBJ1-3; perhaps TRBD1 as D (6 bases). The sequenced sample consisted of blood. CDR3 sequence (DNA): TGTGCCAGCAGCTCCCTAGGGGGTACGCTCACGGGAAACACCATATATTTT. Translated: CASSSLGGTLTGNTIYF.